One sample yielded the 26 T cell receptor beta chains listed below, sequenced in a study of PD-L1 blockade in urothelial cancer. Method: immunoSEQ multiplex PCR; TCRdb's copy keeps in-frame clones and lacks some. Here the sample spans 50,000 to 60,000 clones, around 83% being singletons. The sequencing used PBMCs, collected around atezolizumab (anti-PD-L1) treatment. Receptors were obtained from a middle-aged man with urothelial cancer.

The V and J genes are TRBV4-2 and TRBJ2-5; possibly TRBD1 for D (5 bases). V was pared by 1 base and J by 2 bases, with 8 bases between. There are 14 residues in the CDR3. Per germline, CDR1 LGHNA and CDR2 YNFKEQ. Here the CDR3 DNA reads TGTGCCAGCAGCCAAGGACAGAAGCAAGAGACCCAGTACTTC. This sequence encodes CASSQGQKQETQYF.

This rearrangement joins TRBV29-1 to TRBJ1-2; 8 positions match TRBD1. This CDR3 has 13 residues. Germline assignment: CDR1 SQVTM and CDR2 ANQGSEA. Unmatched junction bases numbered 9, after V lost 4 bases and J lost 8 bases. CDR3 amino acids: CSVARQGAYGYTF. The CDR3 DNA is TGCAGCGTTGCGCGGCAGGGGGCTTACGGCTACACCTTC.

V and J are TRBV29-1 and TRBJ2-1, with D maybe TRBD1 (5 bases). Trimming stripped 7 bases from V and 0 bases from J, with 10 bases between. CDR3 length: 13 amino acids. Looked up from germline, CDR1 is SQVTM and CDR2 is ANQGSEA. For the CDR3, the DNA is TGCAGCGCACAGGCGTTCTCCTACAATGAGCAGTTCTTC. As protein: CSAQAFSYNEQFF.

This sequence joins TRBV6-5 and TRBJ1-2; 10 bases map to TRBD1. Per germline, CDR1 MNHEY and CDR2 SVGAGI. V gave up 5 bases and J gave up 4 bases; unmatched junction bases: 4. This CDR3 is built from 14 residues. The CDR3 protein is CASSSWTGGYGYTF. The CDR3 region has the DNA TGTGCCAGCAGTAGCTGGACAGGGGGCTATGGCTACACCTTC.

The chain employs TRBV7-8 and TRBJ2-7; the D gene is possibly TRBD2 (5 bases). V lost 3 bases and J 4 bases, leaving 16 bases between the germline ends. Germline assignment: CDR1 SGHVS and CDR2 FQNEAQ. The CDR3 has 15 amino acids. CDR3 sequence (DNA): TGTGCCAGCAGCTTGAAATCTGGGAGAGCTTACGAGCAGTACTTC. Its translation is CASSLKSGRAYEQYF.

This chain connects TRBV6-5 to TRBJ1-5; perhaps TRBD1 as D (5 bases). In germline, CDR1 is MNHEY, CDR2 SVGAGI. Deletions cut 0 bases from V and 12 bases from J, with 21 bases between. This CDR3 spans 16 amino acids. The CDR3 nucleotides read TGTGCCAGCAGTTACTCTCAGGGATCCATCGGAATCCTCCAGCATTTT. It yields the protein CASSYSQGSIGILQHF.

The V call is TRBV5-1, the J call TRBJ2-1; 11 positions agree with TRBD2. CDR1 and CDR2 (germline): SGHRS, YFSETQ. This CDR3 is 18 amino acids long. The V gene end was trimmed by 0 bases and the J gene end by 2 bases; junction bases not matched to a gene: 7. For the CDR3, the DNA is TGCGCCAGCAGCTTGGCCTTAACTAGCGGGAGTCCCTACAATGAGCAGTTCTTC. It specifies CASSLALTSGSPYNEQFF.

The gene calls are TRBV19 and TRBJ1-5, with 7 positions matching TRBD1. Trimming at V came to 9 bases and at J to 4 bases, leaving 6 bases not matched to a gene. This CDR3 has 13 residues. Germline V lookup: CDR1 LNHDA, CDR2 SQIVND (reference sequence). In DNA form, the CDR3 reads TGTGCCAGCCTACAGGGGAGGAATCAGCCCCAGCATTTT. Residues: CASLQGRNQPQHF.

This clone was picked up a small number of times. The chain carries TRBV5-5 and TRBJ1-1; 10 bases are a match to TRBD1. Germline V lookup: CDR1 SGHKS, CDR2 YYEKEE (reference sequence). V was clipped by 3 bases and J by 5 bases; unmatched bases: 7. The CDR3 has 15 residues. CDR3 coding DNA: TGTGCCAGCAGCTGGGGACAGGGGACAATAACTGAAGCTTTCTTT. Amino acid sequence: CASSWGQGTITEAFF.

The rearrangement links TRBV7-9 to TRBJ2-7, with 9 positions matching TRBD2. The CDR3 covers 15 residues. Germline CDR1 reads SEHNR; CDR2 reads FQNEAQ (reference sequence). With V trimmed by 7 bases and J by 1 base, 8 bases remained unmatched. The CDR3 reads CASTPGTSSSYEQYF. CDR3 coding DNA: TGTGCCAGCACCCCGGGGACTAGCAGTTCCTACGAGCAGTACTTC.

The chain uses TRBV5-1 and TRBJ1-4; TRBD1 matches 10 bases. CDR1 and CDR2 (germline): SGHRS, YFSETQ. With 3 bases clipped from V and 4 bases from J, the junction kept 9 bases outside the gene matches. The CDR3 runs to 17 residues. The CDR3 loop reads CASSSITGTGVNEKLFF. In nucleotides, the CDR3 is TGCGCCAGCAGCTCTATTACCGGGACAGGGGTTAATGAAAAACTGTTTTTT.

In its sample, this clone was seen once. DNA of the CDR3: TGTGCCAGCAGTTCGGGACTAGCGGGAACCTCCGAGCAGTACTTC. Its protein is CASSSGLAGTSEQYF. This rearrangement joins TRBV27 to TRBJ2-7; the match to TRBD2 covers 13 bases. Looked up from germline, CDR1 is MNHEY and CDR2 is SMNVEV (reference sequence). With 4 bases clipped from V and 6 bases from J, the junction kept 6 bases outside the gene matches. CDR3 length: 15 amino acids.

The J gene is TRBJ2-3, the V gene TRBV6-5; 9 bases match TRBD2. Germline V gene data show CDR1 as MNHEY and CDR2 as SVGAGI. The junction had 3 bases not matched to a gene; V was cut back by 0 bases and J by 2 bases. The CDR3 contains 16 residues. DNA for the CDR3: TGTGCCAGCAGTTACTCTAGCGGGAGAATCACAGATACGCAGTATTTT. As protein: CASSYSSGRITDTQYF.

The chain employs TRBV5-5 and TRBJ2-1; TRBD2 aligns across 7 bases. V lost 0 bases, J lost 8 bases, and 8 bases stayed unmatched. This CDR3 spans 15 amino acids. CDR1 is SGHKS and CDR2 is YYEKEE in the germline V gene (reference sequence). The CDR3 region has the DNA TGTGCCAGCAGCTTGGATCTAGCGGAGTGGGATGAGCAGTTCTTC. This codes for CASSLDLAEWDEQFF.

The rearrangement links TRBV19 to TRBJ2-5; 8 bases map to TRBD2. CDR3 size: 16 residues. Germline V lookup: CDR1 LNHDA, CDR2 SQIVND (reference sequence). V lost 6 bases and J lost 5; bases outside the gene matches: 14. The CDR3, as DNA: TGTGCCAGTAGGCCCTTAGGGGTAGCGGGAACTGAGACCCAGTACTTC. Its translation is CASRPLGVAGTETQYF.

V gene TRBV5-4 combines with J gene TRBJ1-1; the D gene is possibly TRBD1 (6 bases). CDR1 SGHNT and CDR2 YYREEE come from the germline V gene (reference sequence). The CDR3 spans 15 residues. Trimming stripped 5 bases from V and 1 base from J, with 15 bases between. CDR3 loop: CASSPGTRGNTEAFF. The CDR3 DNA is TGTGCCAGCAGTCCCGGGACAAGGGGGAACACTGAAGCTTTCTTT.

The chain employs TRBV29-1 and TRBJ2-3; TRBD1 agrees at 8 bases. This CDR3 region has 14 residues. V dropped 7 bases and J dropped 2; count of bases not matched to a gene: 8. CDR1 is SQVTM and CDR2 is ANQGSEA in the germline V gene. The CDR3: CSAGQERLTDTQYF. DNA of the CDR3: TGCAGCGCGGGACAGGAGAGACTCACAGATACGCAGTATTTT.

This clone showed up just once. The chain employs TRBV6-5 and TRBJ2-5, with TRBD1 matching 7 bases. The CDR3 contains 13 residues. Germline V gene sequence: CDR1 MNHEY, CDR2 SVGAGI. Losses at the gene ends were 6 bases for V and 3 bases for J; bases not matched to a gene: 4. The CDR3 spells CASRGTEKETQYF. The CDR3 DNA sequence: TGTGCCAGCAGGGGGACAGAAAAAGAGACCCAGTACTTC.

The chain employs TRBV7-9 and TRBJ2-1; D is unclear. The CDR3 is 16 residues long. Germline V gene sequence: CDR1 SEHNR, CDR2 FQNEAQ (reference sequence). V shed 5 bases and J shed 1 base, with 15 bases lying between them. The CDR3 is CASSPVRSESYNEQFF. The DNA of the CDR3 is TGTGCCAGCAGCCCCGTTCGTAGTGAGTCCTACAATGAGCAGTTCTTC. Supplemented by reference TRBV7-9 and TRBJ2-1, the full variable domain reads DTGVSQNPRHKITKRGQNVTFRCDPISEHNRLYWYRQTLGQGPEFLTYFQNEAQLEKSRLLSDRFSAERPKGSFSTLEIQRTEQGDSAMYLCASSPVRSESYNEQFFGPGTRLTVL.

The J gene is TRBJ1-1, the V gene TRBV28, with 9 bases that match TRBD1. Trimming removed 8 bases from V and 11 bases from J; junction bases left unmatched: 6. This CDR3 has 11 amino acids. Germline loops: CDR1 MDHEN, CDR2 SYDVKM. Here the CDR3 reads CASHRTGDAFF. CDR3 DNA sequence: TGTGCCAGCCACCGGACAGGGGACGCTTTCTTT. Complete variable domain (other parts from reference TRBV28 and TRBJ1-1): DVKVTQSSRYLVKRTGEKVFLECVQDMDHENMFWYRQDPGLGLRLIYFSYDVKMKEKGDIPEGYSVSREKKERFSLILESASTNQTSMYLCASHRTGDAFFGQGTRLTVV.

This chain joins TRBV19 and TRBJ2-5, with 10 bases matching TRBD1. This CDR3 has 16 residues. After removal of 0 bases from V and 4 bases from J, the junction contained 5 bases not matched to a gene. CDR1 and CDR2 from the germline V gene are LNHDA and SQIVND (reference sequence). The CDR3 spells CASSIEGTGASETQYF. As DNA, the CDR3 is TGTGCCAGTAGTATAGAAGGGACAGGGGCATCAGAGACCCAGTACTTC.

V usage is TRBV28 and J usage is TRBJ2-7, with D hard to call. The germline gives CDR1 MDHEN, CDR2 SYDVKM. The CDR3 extends over 12 amino acids. V was pared by 7 bases and J by 2 bases, with 9 bases between. This chain's CDR3 is CASKEEPYEQYF. For the CDR3, the DNA is TGTGCCAGCAAAGAGGAACCCTACGAGCAGTACTTC.

The rearrangement uses TRBV27 and TRBJ2-1; 14 bases fit TRBD2. V trimming: 3 bases; J trimming: 9 bases; junction bases outside the gene matches: 1. CDR1 is MNHEY and CDR2 is SMNVEV in the germline V gene (reference sequence). CDR3 length: 14 amino acids. CDR3 amino acids: CASSFGTSGSEQFF. The CDR3 DNA sequence: TGTGCCAGCAGTTTCGGGACTAGCGGGAGTGAGCAGTTCTTC.

This sequence joins TRBV11-2 and TRBJ1-1; a weak D match, TRBD1 (6 bases). The CDR3 has 13 residues. CDR1 is SGHAT, CDR2 FQNNGV, per germline. V dropped 1 base and J dropped 10 bases, with 13 bases sitting between them. The CDR3 region has the DNA TGTGCCAGCAGCTTAGTAACAGGGCGGAGAGCTTTCTTT. It yields the protein CASSLVTGRRAFF. Supplemented by reference TRBV11-2 and TRBJ1-1, the full variable domain reads EAGVAQSPRYKIIEKRQSVAFWCNPISGHATLYWYQQILGQGPKLLIQFQNNGVVDDSQLPKDRFSAERLKGVDSTLKIQPAKLEDSAVYLCASSLVTGRRAFFGQGTRLTVV.

The chain joins TRBV6-5 to TRBJ1-6; 9 positions match TRBD1. The length of the CDR3 is 15 residues. V was clipped by 4 bases and J by 7 bases; unmatched bases: 5. Germline CDR1 and CDR2: MNHEY and SVGAGI. CDR3 in DNA: TGTGCCAGCAGTTTAACCGGGACAGGGAATTCACCCCTCCACTTT. Amino acids: CASSLTGTGNSPLHF.

V gene TRBV11-3 combines with J gene TRBJ2-2; 11 bases map to TRBD2. Germline CDR1 is SGHNT and CDR2 is YENEEA. The CDR3 spans 14 residues. V shed 6 bases, J shed 7 bases, and the junction held 4 bases outside the gene matches. The CDR3 region has the DNA TGTGCCAGCAGACTAGCGGGAGTGGACGGGGAGCTGTTTTTT. It is translated as CASRLAGVDGELFF.